The sequence of this T cell receptor beta chain was determined in a study of T-cell reconstitution after alpha-beta-depleted transplantation in children (dated by TCRdb to the mid-2010s). Context from the whole study: The study quantitatively tracked T-cell immune reconstitution after TCRalphabeta/CD19-depleted allogeneic hematopoietic cell transplantation in children using TCR repertoire profiling. Beyond this particular receptor, the publication reports: In some patients, the high TCRbeta diversity seen at day 60 was put down to recipient T cells and intrathymic progenitors that had survived conditioning. About two months after transplant, the apparently early recovery of alphabetaT-cell counts reportedly depended on just several hundred clones that had expanded rapidly and came from non-depleted graft cells. Over subsequent months, a decline in hyperexpanded clone frequencies was noted, and after one year, T-cell counts and TCRbeta diversity were mostly ascribed to newly produced T cells.

This clonotype was counted many times. Its antigen is still unknown. Nothing much larger sits one base from this clone, and base qualities are not available. The treatment or condition label here, explained by the study, means: allogeneic hematopoietic cell transplantation with graft depleted of TCRalphabeta T cells and CD19 B cells. Transplant recipients were children who received TCRalphabeta/CD19-depleted allogeneic hematopoietic cell grafts. The V and J ends are trimmed by 4 bases and 3 bases, leaving 16 bases between them. CDR1 and CDR2 (MDHEN, SYDVKM) derive from the germline V gene. The CDR3 measures 15 amino acids from cysteine to phenylalanine. Only the CDR3 DNA stays, 45 bases, in frame from base 1. The library was prepared using PCR. The sequencer listed for this sample is Illumina HiSeq 2500. TCR library preparation used molecular barcoding, with unique molecular identifiers applied to normalize quantification of the TCRbeta repertoire. The public reads were run again by TCRdb, first through fastp at Q25 and then through MiXCR, and only productive beta chains were kept. One record per CDR3 amino acid sequence lists the most common genes and DNA. The sample yields about 200,000 distinct CDR3 sequences; roughly 6.3% were counted once. Roughly 4.5% of the sample is in the top ten clones.

The sequence was obtained from a girl less than two years old with combined immunodeficiency, due to receive a stem cell transplant. The material sequenced was PBMCs, taken before TCRalphabeta/CD19-depleted stem cell transplant. The sequence joins TRBV28 to TRBJ2-7; matching of 6 bases hints at TRBD2 as the D gene. The sequenced DNA: TGTGCCAGCAGTTCCTTAGCGGTGGGGGTCTACGAGCAGTACTTC. Its coded protein is CASSSLAVGVYEQYF.